This passage covers 19 T cell receptor beta chains from one sample sequenced in a study of blood T cell repertoires in COVID-19. Generated by immunoSEQ multiplex PCR, the TCRdb table keeps only in-frame clones and is missing some. The sample yields 160,000 or so clones, around 80% seen once. Sequencing was done on a sample of peripheral blood. The receptors were gathered from a man aged 55 to 70 with active or convalescent COVID-19.

The genes are TRBV7-2 and TRBJ2-1; 9 bases map to TRBD2. CDR1 SGHTA and CDR2 FQGNSA come from the germline V gene. Trimming took 5 bases from V and 4 from J; bases not matched to a gene: 9. This CDR3 has 16 residues. The CDR3 sequence: CASSAATSGPYNEQFF. In nucleotides, the CDR3 is TGTGCCAGCAGCGCAGCCACTAGCGGGCCTTACAATGAGCAGTTCTTC.

This chain uses TRBV7-9 with TRBJ1-4, with D tentatively TRBD1 (6 bases). Trimming stripped 3 bases from V and 8 bases from J, with 19 bases between. The CDR3 has 16 residues. Germline lookup yields CDR1 SEHNR and CDR2 FQNEAQ (reference sequence). CDR3 sequence (DNA): TGTGCCAGCAGCTTTCTCTTAGACAGGAGTAGAGAAAAACTGTTTTTT. Its protein product is CASSFLLDRSREKLFF.

CDR3 DNA sequence: TGTGCCAGCAGCTGGGGACAGGGGCAAGAGACCCAGTACTTC. Translating it yields CASSWGQGQETQYF. The chain links TRBV7-2 to TRBJ2-5; 10 bases fit TRBD1. V lost 4 bases and J lost 2; bases outside the gene matches: 1. CDR1 and CDR2 from the germline V gene are SGHTA and FQGNSA. The CDR3 totals 14 residues.

The genes are TRBV24-1 and TRBJ2-3; unclear D gene. The germline V gene has CDR1 KGHDR and CDR2 SFDVKD. CDR3 length: 12 amino acids. The V gene lost 0 bases and the J gene lost 8 bases, with 5 bases spanning the gap. In DNA form, the CDR3 reads TGTGCCACCAGTGATTTGCCCGGTACGCAGTATTTT. Its translation is CATSDLPGTQYF.

The chain couples TRBV6-1 to TRBJ2-5; 11 bases map to TRBD2. The germline V gene encodes CDR1 MNHNS and CDR2 SASEGT. The junction had 8 bases not matched to a gene; V was cut back by 4 bases and J by 1 base. The CDR3 consists of 17 residues. CDR3 DNA sequence: TGTGCCAGCAGTGGAACGCTAGCGGGGGGTTTCCAAGAGACCCAGTACTTC. Residues: CASSGTLAGGFQETQYF.

The chain is built from TRBV9 and TRBJ1-5, with 7 positions matching TRBD1. The V segment lost 4 bases and the J segment 3 bases; nucleotides outside the gene matches: 4. Germline loops: CDR1 SGDLS, CDR2 YYNGEE. The CDR3 length is 14 residues. CDR3 sequence (DNA): TGTGCCAGCAGCCCTCAGGGGGTCAATCAGCCCCAGCATTTT. Translating gives CASSPQGVNQPQHF. Variable domain in full (rest from reference TRBV9 and TRBJ1-5): DSGVTQTPKHLITATGQRVTLRCSPRSGDLSVYWYQQSLDQGLQFLIQYYNGEERAKGNILERFSAQQFPDLHSELNLSSLELGDSALYFCASSPQGVNQPQHFGDGTRLSIL.

J is TRBJ1-2 and V is TRBV19, with 7 bases identical to TRBD1. Germline lookup yields CDR1 LNHDA and CDR2 SQIVND (reference sequence). This CDR3 has 15 amino acids. The V segment lost 7 bases and the J segment 6 bases; nucleotides outside the gene matches: 14. The CDR3 nucleotides read TGTGCCAGTAAGGTGGCGTCAGGGGGTGCAAATGGCTACACCTTC. The encoded protein is CASKVASGGANGYTF.

This rearrangement joins TRBV5-4 to TRBJ1-2; TRBD1 matches 7 bases. The CDR3 contains 15 residues. V shed 2 bases, J shed 6 bases, and the junction held 10 bases outside the gene matches. Germline loops: CDR1 SGHNT, CDR2 YYREEE (reference sequence). CDR3 sequence reads: CASSLRTGRPDGYTF. CDR3 sequence (DNA): TGTGCCAGCAGCTTAAGGACAGGCCGGCCGGATGGCTACACCTTC.

The V and J genes are TRBV9 and TRBJ2-2, with TRBD1 matching over 9 bases. Germline CDR1 reads SGDLS; CDR2 reads YYNGEE. With V trimmed by 2 bases and J by 3 bases, 5 bases remained unmatched. There are 16 residues in the CDR3. The CDR3 sequence is CASSVTGTGYTGELFF. The CDR3 DNA reads TGTGCCAGCAGCGTGACCGGGACAGGGTACACCGGGGAGCTGTTTTTT.

The V and J genes are TRBV14 and TRBJ2-1; 10 bases align to TRBD2. V lost 3 bases, J lost 7 bases, and 9 bases stayed unmatched. Germline V CDR1 and CDR2: SGHDN, FVKESK. The CDR3 runs to 16 residues. The CDR3 protein is CASSQLSGRASNEQFF. For the CDR3, the DNA is TGTGCCAGCAGCCAGTTAAGCGGGAGGGCCTCAAATGAGCAGTTCTTC.

The rearrangement joins TRBV25-1 to TRBJ1-4, with D uncertain. Trimming took 0 bases from V and 8 from J, leaving 13 bases between them. The CDR3 covers 15 residues. Germline V gene data show CDR1 as MGHDK and CDR2 as SYGVNS. CDR3 nucleotide sequence: TGTGCCAGCAGTGAATACCGGTCAGGTGCCGAAAAACTGTTTTTT. This encodes CASSEYRSGAEKLFF.

J is TRBJ2-3 and V is TRBV11-2; 10 bases align to TRBD2. Trimming at V came to 4 bases and at J to 6 bases, leaving 7 bases not matched to a gene. Per germline, CDR1 SGHAT and CDR2 FQNNGV. The CDR3 is 15 residues long. CDR3 bases: TGTGCCAGCAGCTCCCTAGCGGGAGTTGGCGATACGCAGTATTTT. Translation: CASSSLAGVGDTQYF.

This clone came up a few times. The chain combines TRBV6-5 with TRBJ1-4; possibly TRBD1 for D (6 bases). The CDR3 sequence is 15 residues long. Germline CDR1 reads MNHEY; CDR2 reads SVGAGI. Trimming cost V 5 bases and J 3 bases, with 13 bases left between them. This CDR3 reads CASSLRQDPNEKLFF. The CDR3 DNA reads as TGTGCCAGCAGTCTTAGACAGGATCCTAATGAAAAACTGTTTTTT.

The chain uses TRBV10-2 and TRBJ2-5; D call uncertain. CDR3 length: 13 amino acids. V was cut by 2 bases and J by 4 bases, with 8 bases left in between. CDR1 WSHSY and CDR2 SAAADI come from the germline V gene. CDR3 region: CASSEAERETQYF. The CDR3 coding sequence is TGCGCCAGCAGTGAGGCGGAGCGAGAGACCCAGTACTTC.

The chain joins TRBV28 to TRBJ2-7; 8 nucleotides line up with TRBD1. This CDR3 is 14 amino acids long. Germline-derived CDR1 and CDR2 are MDHEN and SYDVKM. Unmatched junction bases numbered 6, after V lost 7 bases and J lost 1 base. CDR3 nucleotides: TGTGCCAGCAAGGAAGGACAGGGTTCCTACGAGCAGTACTTC. Translated: CASKEGQGSYEQYF.

The chain carries TRBV29-1 and TRBJ2-1; D not resolved. Trimming removed 3 bases at V and 0 bases at J, with 15 bases between. There are 16 residues in the CDR3. CDR1 and CDR2 from the germline V gene are SQVTM and ANQGSEA. DNA of the CDR3: TGCAGCGTTGAGGAGAAGGCGCGGAGCTCCTACAATGAGCAGTTCTTC. This encodes CSVEEKARSSYNEQFF.

The chain employs TRBV7-2 and TRBJ1-6; no clear D. CDR1 and CDR2 from the germline V gene are SGHTA and FQGNSA. The CDR3 runs to 14 residues. Trimming pared 1 base from V and 7 bases from J, leaving 8 bases between. CDR3 nucleotide sequence: TGTGCCAGCAGCTTAGGGAGTCAAAATTCACCCCTCCACTTT. This codes for CASSLGSQNSPLHF.

The gene calls are TRBV5-5 and TRBJ2-7; TRBD1 matches 9 bases. The trim removed 0 bases at V and 6 bases at J, leaving 7 bases unmatched. The length of the CDR3 is 15 residues. Germline CDR1 SGHKS, CDR2 YYEKEE (reference sequence). CDR3 loop: CASSLAGTGQREQYF. The DNA of the CDR3 is TGTGCCAGCAGCTTGGCCGGGACAGGGCAACGCGAGCAGTACTTC.

V is TRBV12-3 or TRBV12-4 and J is TRBJ2-7; D remains unclear. Trimming shortened V by 4 bases and J by 2 bases, and 9 bases separated the two germline ends. The CDR3 has 13 amino acids. The CDR3 is CASSYSKTYEQYF. The CDR3 nucleotides read TGTGCCAGCAGTTACAGCAAGACCTACGAGCAGTACTTC.